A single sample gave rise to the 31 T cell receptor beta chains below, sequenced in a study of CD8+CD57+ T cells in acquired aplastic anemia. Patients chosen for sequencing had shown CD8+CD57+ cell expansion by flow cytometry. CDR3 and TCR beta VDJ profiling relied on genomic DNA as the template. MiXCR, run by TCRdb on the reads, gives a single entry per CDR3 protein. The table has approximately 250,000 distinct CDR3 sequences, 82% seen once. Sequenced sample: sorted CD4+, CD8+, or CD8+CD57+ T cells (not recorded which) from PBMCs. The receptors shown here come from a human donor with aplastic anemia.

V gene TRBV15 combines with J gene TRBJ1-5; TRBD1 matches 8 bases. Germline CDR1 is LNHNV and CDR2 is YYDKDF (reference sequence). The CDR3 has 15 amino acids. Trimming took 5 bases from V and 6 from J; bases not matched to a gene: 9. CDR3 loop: CATSSTGGSGQPQHF. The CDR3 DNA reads TGTGCCACCAGCTCAACAGGGGGAAGTGGTCAGCCCCAGCATTTT.

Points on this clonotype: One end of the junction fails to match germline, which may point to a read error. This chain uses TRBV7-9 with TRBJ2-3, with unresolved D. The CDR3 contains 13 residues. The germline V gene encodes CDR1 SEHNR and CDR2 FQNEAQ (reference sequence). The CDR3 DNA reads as TGTGCCAGCAGGGTCGGAAGCACAGATACGCAGGATTTT. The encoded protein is CASRVGSTDTQDF.

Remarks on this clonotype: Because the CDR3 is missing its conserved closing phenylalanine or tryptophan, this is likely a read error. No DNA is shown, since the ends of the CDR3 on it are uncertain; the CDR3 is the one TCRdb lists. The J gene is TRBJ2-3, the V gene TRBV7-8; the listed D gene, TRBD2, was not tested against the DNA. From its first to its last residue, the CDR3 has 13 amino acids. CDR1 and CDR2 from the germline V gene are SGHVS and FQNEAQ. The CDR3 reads CASSFGGGAETQY.

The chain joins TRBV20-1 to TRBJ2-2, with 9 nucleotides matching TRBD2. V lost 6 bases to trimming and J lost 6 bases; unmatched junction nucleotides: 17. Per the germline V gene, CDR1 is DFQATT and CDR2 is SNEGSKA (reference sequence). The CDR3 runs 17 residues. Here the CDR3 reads CSATAAPSGRRSGELFF. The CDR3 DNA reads TGCAGTGCCACGGCAGCCCCCAGCGGGAGGCGTTCCGGGGAGCTGTTTTTT.

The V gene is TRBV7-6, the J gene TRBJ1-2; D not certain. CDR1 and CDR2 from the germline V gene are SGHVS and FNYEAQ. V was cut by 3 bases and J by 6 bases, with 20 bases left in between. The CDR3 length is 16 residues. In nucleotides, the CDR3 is TGTGCCAGCAGCTTTCAAAGGAACGGGCTGAGCGATGGCTACACCTTC. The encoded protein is CASSFQRNGLSDGYTF.

CDR3 sequence reads: CASSFDLTSGYNEQFF. The DNA of the CDR3 is TGTGCCAGCAGTTTTGATCTGACAAGCGGTTACAATGAGCAGTTCTTC. The J gene is TRBJ2-1, the V gene TRBV11-3; TRBD2 is a possible D gene (5 bases). The germline gives CDR1 SGHNT, CDR2 YENEEA. The CDR3 sequence is 16 residues long. With 6 bases removed from V and 4 bases from J, the gap between germline ends came to 19 bases.

The CDR3 loop is CASSSQTGCGCTDQFF. The CDR3 DNA follows: TGTGCCAGCAGCTCCCAGACAGGGTGTGGGTGCACTGACCAGTTCTTC. The chain couples TRBV7-2 to TRBJ2-1, with 7 bases fitting TRBD1. In germline, CDR1 is SGHTA, CDR2 FQGNSA. This CDR3 is built from 16 residues. V shed 4 bases, J shed 13 bases, and the junction held 19 bases outside the gene matches.

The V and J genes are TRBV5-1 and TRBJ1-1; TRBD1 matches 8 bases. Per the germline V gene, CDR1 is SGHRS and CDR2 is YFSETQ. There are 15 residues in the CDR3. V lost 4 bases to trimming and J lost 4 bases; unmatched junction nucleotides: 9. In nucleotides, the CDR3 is TGCGCCAGCAGCACGGGACAGGCTGGGACCACTGAAGCTTTCTTT. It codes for CASSTGQAGTTEAFF. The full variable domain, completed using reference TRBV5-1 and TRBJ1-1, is KAGVTQTPRYLIKTRGQQVTLSCSPISGHRSVSWYQQTPGQGLQFLFEYFSETQRNKGNFPGRFSGRQFSNSRSEMNVSTLELGDSALYLCASSTGQAGTTEAFFGQGTRLTVV.

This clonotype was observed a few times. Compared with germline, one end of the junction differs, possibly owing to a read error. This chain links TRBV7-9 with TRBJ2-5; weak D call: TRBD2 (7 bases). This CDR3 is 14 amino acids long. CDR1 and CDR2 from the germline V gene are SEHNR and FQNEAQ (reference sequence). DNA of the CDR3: TGTGCCAGCAGCGTCGGACTAGGACAGATAAATACAATGTTC. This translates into CASSVGLGQINTMF.

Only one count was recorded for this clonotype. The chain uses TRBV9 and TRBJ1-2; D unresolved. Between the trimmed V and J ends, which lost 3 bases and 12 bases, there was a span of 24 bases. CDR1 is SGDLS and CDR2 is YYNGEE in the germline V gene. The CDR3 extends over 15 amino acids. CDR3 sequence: CASSGLPGNTGEHTF. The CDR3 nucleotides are TGTGCCAGCAGCGGATTACCGGGTAACACCGGGGAGCACACCTTC.

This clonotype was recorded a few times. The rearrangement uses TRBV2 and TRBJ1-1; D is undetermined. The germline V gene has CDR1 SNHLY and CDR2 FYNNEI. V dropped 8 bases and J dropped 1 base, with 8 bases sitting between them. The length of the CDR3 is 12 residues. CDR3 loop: CASGQENTEAFF. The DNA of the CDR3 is TGTGCCAGCGGCCAGGAGAACACTGAAGCTTTCTTT.

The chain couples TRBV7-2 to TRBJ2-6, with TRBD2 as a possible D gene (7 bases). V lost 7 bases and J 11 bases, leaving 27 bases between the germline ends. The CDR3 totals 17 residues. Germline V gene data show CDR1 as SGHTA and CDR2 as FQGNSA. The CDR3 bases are TGTGCCAGCACCCTAGGGGGGGTCCCCTCTGGGGACTACGTCCTGACTTTC. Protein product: CASTLGGVPSGDYVLTF.

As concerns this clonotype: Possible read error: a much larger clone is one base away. CDR3 nucleotides: TGTGCCAGCAGTGACCAAAGCGTCCCGGGACAGGGAATGAACACTGAAGCTCTCTTT. Its translation is CASSDQSVPGQGMNTEALF. The chain joins TRBV2 to TRBJ1-1, with 9 bases matching TRBD1. From germline, CDR1 is SNHLY and CDR2 FYNNEI. The CDR3 covers 19 residues.

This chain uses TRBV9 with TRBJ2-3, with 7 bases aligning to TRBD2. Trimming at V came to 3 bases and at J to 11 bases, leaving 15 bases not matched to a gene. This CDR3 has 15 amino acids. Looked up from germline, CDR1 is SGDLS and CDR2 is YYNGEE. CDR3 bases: TGTGCCAGCAGCGGATTAGCGGGTAACACCGGGAAGCAGTATTTT. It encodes CASSGLAGNTGKQYF.

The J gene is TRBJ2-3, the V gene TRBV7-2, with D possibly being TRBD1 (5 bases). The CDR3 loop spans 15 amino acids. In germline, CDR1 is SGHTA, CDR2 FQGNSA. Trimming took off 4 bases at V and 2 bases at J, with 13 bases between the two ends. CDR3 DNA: TGTGCCAGCAGCTCCCAGGGCGCTCCCACAGATACGCAGTATTTT. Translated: CASSSQGAPTDTQYF.

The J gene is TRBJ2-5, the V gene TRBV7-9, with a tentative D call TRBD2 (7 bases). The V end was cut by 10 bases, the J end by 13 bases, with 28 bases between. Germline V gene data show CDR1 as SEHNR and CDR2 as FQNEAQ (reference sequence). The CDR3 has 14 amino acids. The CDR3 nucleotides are TGTGCCACCACCATAGGGGGGGGGCAAACGGAAGCGTACTTC. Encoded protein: CATTIGGGQTEAYF.

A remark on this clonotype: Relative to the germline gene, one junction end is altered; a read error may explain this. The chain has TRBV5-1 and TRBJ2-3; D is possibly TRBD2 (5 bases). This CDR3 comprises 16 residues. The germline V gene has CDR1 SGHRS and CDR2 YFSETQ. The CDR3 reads CTSSLDREASTDTQYF. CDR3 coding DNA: TGCACCAGCAGCTTGGACCGGGAAGCTAGCACAGATACGCAGTATTTT.

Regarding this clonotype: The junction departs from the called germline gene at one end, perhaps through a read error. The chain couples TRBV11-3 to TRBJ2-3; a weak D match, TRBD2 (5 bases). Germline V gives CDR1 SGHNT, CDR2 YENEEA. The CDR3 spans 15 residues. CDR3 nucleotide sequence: TGTGCCAGCAGCGTAGAGCGGCAGAGCACAGATACGCAGTATTTT. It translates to CASSVERQSTDTQYF.

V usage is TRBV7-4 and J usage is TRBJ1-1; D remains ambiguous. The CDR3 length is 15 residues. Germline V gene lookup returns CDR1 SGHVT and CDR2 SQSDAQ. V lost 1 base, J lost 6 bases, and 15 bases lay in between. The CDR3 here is CASSLDVTRKAEAFF. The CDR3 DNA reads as TGTGCCAGCAGCTTAGACGTGACGAGGAAAGCTGAAGCTTTCTTT.

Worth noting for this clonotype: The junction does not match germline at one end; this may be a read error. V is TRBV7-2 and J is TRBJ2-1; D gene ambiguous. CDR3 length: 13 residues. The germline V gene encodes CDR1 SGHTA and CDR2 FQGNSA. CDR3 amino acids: CASSLAGSTETQF. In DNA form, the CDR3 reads TGTGCCAGCAGCTTAGCGGGAAGTACCGAGACGCAGTTC.

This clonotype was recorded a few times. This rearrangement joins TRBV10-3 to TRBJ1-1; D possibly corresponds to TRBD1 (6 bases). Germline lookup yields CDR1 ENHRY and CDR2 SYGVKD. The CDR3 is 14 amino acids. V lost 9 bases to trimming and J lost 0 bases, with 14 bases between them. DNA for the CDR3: TGTGCCATTAACTCAGGGGCGTTGAACACTGAAGCTTTCTTT. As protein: CAINSGALNTEAFF.

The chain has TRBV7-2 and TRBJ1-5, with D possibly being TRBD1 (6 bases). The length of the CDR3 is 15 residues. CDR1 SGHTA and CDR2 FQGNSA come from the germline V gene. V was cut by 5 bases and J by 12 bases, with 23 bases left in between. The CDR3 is CASSVGGASNTHQHF. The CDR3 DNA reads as TGTGCCAGCAGCGTAGGGGGAGCGAGCAATACGCACCAGCATTTT.

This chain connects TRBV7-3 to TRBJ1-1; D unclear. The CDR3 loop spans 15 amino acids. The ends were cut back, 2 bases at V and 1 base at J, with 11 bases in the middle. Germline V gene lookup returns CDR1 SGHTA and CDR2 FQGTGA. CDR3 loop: CASSLEVNANTEAFF. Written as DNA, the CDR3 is TGTGCCAGCAGCTTAGAGGTCAACGCGAACACTGAAGCTTTCTTT.

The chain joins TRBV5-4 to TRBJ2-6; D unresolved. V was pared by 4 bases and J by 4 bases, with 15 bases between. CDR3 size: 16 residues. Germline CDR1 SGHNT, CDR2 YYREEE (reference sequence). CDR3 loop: CASSLNMRYGANVLTF. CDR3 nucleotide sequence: TGTGCCAGCAGCCTTAACATGCGCTACGGGGCCAACGTCCTGACTTTC. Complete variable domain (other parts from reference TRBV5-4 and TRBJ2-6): ETGVTQSPTHLIKTRGQQVTLRCSSQSGHNTVSWYQQALGQGPQFIFQYYREEENGRGNFPPRFSGLQFPNYSSELNVNALELDDSALYLCASSLNMRYGANVLTFGAGSRLTVL.

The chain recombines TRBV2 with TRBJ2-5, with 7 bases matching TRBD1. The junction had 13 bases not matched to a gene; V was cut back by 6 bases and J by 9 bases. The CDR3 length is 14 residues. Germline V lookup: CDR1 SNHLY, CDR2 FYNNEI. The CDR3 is CASSRGSSNEPQYF. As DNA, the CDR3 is TGTGCCAGCAGCAGGGGGTCAAGCAATGAGCCCCAGTACTTC. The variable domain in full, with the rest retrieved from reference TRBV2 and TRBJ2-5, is EPEVTQTPSHQVTQMGQEVILRCVPISNHLYFYWYRQILGQKVEFLVSFYNNEISEKSEIFDDQFSVERPDGSNFTLKIRSTKLEDSAMYFCASSRGSSNEPQYFGPGTRLLVL.

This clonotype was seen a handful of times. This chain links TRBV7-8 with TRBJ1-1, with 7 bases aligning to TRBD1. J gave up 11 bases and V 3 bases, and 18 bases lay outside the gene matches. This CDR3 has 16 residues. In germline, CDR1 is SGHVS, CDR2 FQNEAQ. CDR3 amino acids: CASSFDPDGTALSAFF. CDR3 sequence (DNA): TGTGCCAGCAGCTTTGATCCAGACGGGACAGCCCTTTCCGCTTTCTTT.

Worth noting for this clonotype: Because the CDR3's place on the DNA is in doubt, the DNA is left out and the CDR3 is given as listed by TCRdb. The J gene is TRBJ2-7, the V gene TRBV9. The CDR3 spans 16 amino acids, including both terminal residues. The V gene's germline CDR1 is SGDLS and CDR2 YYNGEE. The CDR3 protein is CASSVGADTQYFEQYV.

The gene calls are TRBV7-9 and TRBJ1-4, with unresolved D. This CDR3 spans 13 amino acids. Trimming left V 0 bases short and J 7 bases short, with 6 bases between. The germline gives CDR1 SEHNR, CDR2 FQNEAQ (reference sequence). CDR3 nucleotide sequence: TGTGCCAGCAGCTTAGCACAGACTGAAAAACTGTTTTTT. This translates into CASSLAQTEKLFF.

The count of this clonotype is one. CDR3 nucleotide sequence: TGTGCCAGCAGCTTAGATCGCAGAAACGGTCAGGATGAGCAGTTCTTC. Translated: CASSLDRRNGQDEQFF. The genes are TRBV11-3 and TRBJ2-1; D is undetermined. Germline V gene lookup returns CDR1 SGHNT and CDR2 YENEEA. The CDR3 consists of 16 residues. Trimming left V 0 bases short and J 8 bases short, with 17 bases between.

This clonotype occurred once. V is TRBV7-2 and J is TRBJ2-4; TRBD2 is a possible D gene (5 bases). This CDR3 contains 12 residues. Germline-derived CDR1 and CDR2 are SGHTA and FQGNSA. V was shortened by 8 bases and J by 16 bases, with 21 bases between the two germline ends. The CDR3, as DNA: TGTGCCAGCGGCGGAGCTGGGAGCACTGATTACTTC. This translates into CASGGAGSTDYF.

CDR3 loop: CASSLARVARDNEQYF. CDR3 nucleotides: TGTGCCAGCAGCTTAGCGCGAGTGGCCAGGGACAACGAGCAGTACTTC. The chain carries TRBV11-1 and TRBJ2-7, with D possibly TRBD1 on 6 matching bases. The germline V gene has CDR1 SGHAT and CDR2 FQDESV (reference sequence). The CDR3 sequence is 16 residues long. The V gene lost 0 bases and the J gene lost 5 bases, with 17 bases spanning the gap.